What follows are 32 T cell receptor beta chains derived from one specimen sequenced in a study of shared clonotypes between healthy human individuals. CD8 cells classed as naive were CD45RO-negative and positively selected for CCR7, excluding terminally differentiated effector memory CD45RA+ cells. Clones were sequenced by immunoSEQ multiplex PCR, and TCRdb holds only the in-frame ones, with some missing. Altogether millions of clones are present, about 92% being singletons, with the ten largest covering under 2%. The sample taken for sequencing was naive CD8+ T cells from PBMCs. These receptors all come from a man between 18 and 35 years old in good health. Some clones in this sample may be carry-over from other donors' samples.

The chain couples TRBV28 to TRBJ2-3; 8 bases agree with TRBD2. Germline V CDR1 and CDR2: MDHEN, SYDVKM. Losses at the gene ends were 6 bases for V and 0 bases for J; bases not matched to a gene: 8. The CDR3 is 16 amino acids. In nucleotides, the CDR3 is TGTGCCAGCAGCCCATCTAGCGGGCGAAGCACAGATACGCAGTATTTT. The encoded protein is CASSPSSGRSTDTQYF.

This clone has a handful of counts. This rearrangement joins TRBV6-6 to TRBJ1-1; no clear D gene. V was cut by 2 bases and J by 5 bases, with 18 bases left in between. Germline CDR1 reads MNHNY; CDR2 reads SVGAGI (reference sequence). CDR3 length: 16 residues. CDR3 nucleotides: TGTGCCAGCAGTTACAGTGAACAGTCCCGAAGTACTGAAGCTTTCTTT. Translating it yields CASSYSEQSRSTEAFF.

This chain connects TRBV28 to TRBJ1-2; D gene unclear. The CDR3 is 14 residues long. Germline assignment: CDR1 MDHEN and CDR2 SYDVKM. Trimming cost V 5 bases and J 0 bases, with 10 bases left between them. CDR3 in amino acids: CASSAPRTNYGYTF. The DNA of the CDR3 is TGTGCCAGCAGTGCACCACGGACTAACTATGGCTACACCTTC.

On this clone itself: The same CDR3 also results from other DNA sequences found in this sample. This rearrangement joins TRBV6-5 to TRBJ1-1; 7 bases fit TRBD1. CDR1 and CDR2 (germline): MNHEY, SVGAGI. The V and J ends lost 5 bases and 7 bases, in that order; junction bases with no gene match: 4. This CDR3 is built from 12 residues. CDR3 DNA: TGTGCCAGCAGTGCGACAGGGCTTGAAGCTTTCTTT. The encoded protein is CASSATGLEAFF.

The rearrangement joins TRBV19 to TRBJ1-1; unclear D gene. Germline V gene sequence: CDR1 LNHDA, CDR2 SQIVND (reference sequence). The CDR3 has 13 amino acids. V lost 3 bases and J lost 1, with 6 bases in between. For the CDR3, the DNA is TGTGCCAGTAGTATGGTACCGAACACTGAAGCTTTCTTT. Translated: CASSMVPNTEAFF.

This chain links TRBV6-6 with TRBJ1-5, with no clear D. The germline gives CDR1 MNHNY, CDR2 SVGAGI (reference sequence). CDR3 size: 14 residues. The V end lost 2 bases, the J end lost 5 bases, and 10 bases lay between the germline ends. CDR3 DNA: TGTGCCAGCAGTTACCCCAAGAGGCATCAGCCCCAGCATTTT. Translated, it gives CASSYPKRHQPQHF.

The rearrangement links TRBV28 to TRBJ2-5; 9 bases match TRBD2. Trimming cost V 8 bases and J 5 bases; bases outside gene matches: 15. CDR1 is MDHEN and CDR2 is SYDVKM in the germline V gene. The CDR3 has 16 amino acids. CDR3 residues: CASLADFSGSGETQYF. The CDR3 coding sequence is TGTGCCAGCCTGGCCGATTTTAGCGGGAGCGGGGAGACCCAGTACTTC.

The chain is built from TRBV28 and TRBJ1-3, with D unresolved. CDR1 and CDR2 from the germline V gene are MDHEN and SYDVKM. This CDR3 contains 18 residues. V was cut by 3 bases and J by 0 bases, with 18 bases left in between. CDR3 residues: CASSFMWDYISSGNTIYF. The CDR3 DNA is TGTGCCAGCAGTTTTATGTGGGATTATATTTCCTCTGGAAACACCATATATTTT. Variable domain in full (rest from reference TRBV28 and TRBJ1-3): DVKVTQSSRYLVKRTGEKVFLECVQDMDHENMFWYRQDPGLGLRLIYFSYDVKMKEKGDIPEGYSVSREKKERFSLILESASTNQTSMYLCASSFMWDYISSGNTIYFGEGSWLTVV.

The chain links TRBV9 to TRBJ2-3; 9 bases fit TRBD1. V shed 4 bases and J 6 bases; nucleotides not matched to a gene: 9. The germline V gene encodes CDR1 SGDLS and CDR2 YYNGEE. The CDR3 has 15 amino acids. The CDR3 DNA reads TGTGCCAGCAGCCAAACCGCGACAGGGGGTGATACGCAGTATTTT. Translation gives CASSQTATGGDTQYF.

The chain joins TRBV28 to TRBJ2-1; D is possibly TRBD1 or TRBD2 (6 bases each). The CDR3 spans 17 residues. The V and J ends lost 7 bases and 2 bases respectively, with 21 bases between them. The V gene's germline CDR1 is MDHEN and CDR2 SYDVKM. CDR3 sequence (DNA): TGTGCCAGCACTCCCGAGGAGGGACATGTGGCCTACAATGAGCAGTTCTTC. Protein product: CASTPEEGHVAYNEQFF. The full variable domain, in which reference TRBV28 and TRBJ2-1 provide the parts outside the CDR3, is DVKVTQSSRYLVKRTGEKVFLECVQDMDHENMFWYRQDPGLGLRLIYFSYDVKMKEKGDIPEGYSVSREKKERFSLILESASTNQTSMYLCASTPEEGHVAYNEQFFGPGTRLTVL.

This clone has only one observation. The J gene is TRBJ2-7, the V gene TRBV4-1, with 13 bases matching TRBD2. The germline gives CDR1 MGHRA, CDR2 YSYEKL. The ends lost 4 bases at V and 4 bases at J; junction bases unmatched: 10. The CDR3 runs to 17 residues. The CDR3 loop reads CASSPRTSGSSGYEQYF. The CDR3 coding sequence is TGCGCCAGCAGCCCGCGGACTAGCGGGAGCTCCGGGTACGAGCAGTACTTC.

The chain has TRBV6-5 and TRBJ1-6, with 8 bases lining up with TRBD1. J lost 13 bases, V lost 5 bases, and 10 bases had no gene match. Germline V gene sequence: CDR1 MNHEY, CDR2 SVGAGI. The CDR3 is 14 amino acids. CDR3 sequence: CASSQDRAGGPLHF. CDR3 nucleotides: TGTGCCAGCAGTCAGGACAGGGCTGGGGGGCCCCTCCACTTT.

The V call is TRBV11-2, the J call TRBJ2-7; D possibly matches TRBD1 or TRBD2 (5 bases each). CDR3 size: 15 residues. V lost 1 base and J 3 bases, leaving 13 bases between the germline ends. CDR1 and CDR2 (germline): SGHAT, FQNNGV. The CDR3 protein is CASSLGAGTYYEQYF. CDR3 DNA sequence: TGTGCCAGCAGCTTAGGGGCAGGGACGTACTACGAGCAGTACTTC.

This sequence joins TRBV19 and TRBJ2-7, with 7 bases matching TRBD1. This CDR3 is built from 12 residues. With 7 bases clipped from V and 5 bases from J, the junction kept 5 bases outside the gene matches. CDR1 and CDR2 from the germline V gene are LNHDA and SQIVND (reference sequence). CDR3 region: CASTDRVHEQYF. CDR3 nucleotide sequence: TGTGCCAGTACTGACAGGGTTCACGAGCAGTACTTC.

This chain connects TRBV5-5 to TRBJ1-3; D gene unclear. The germline V gene encodes CDR1 SGHKS and CDR2 YYEKEE (reference sequence). This CDR3 has 16 amino acids. Trimming removed 0 bases from V and 0 bases from J, with 10 bases in between. In DNA form, the CDR3 reads TGTGCCAGCAGCTTGGGTGGAGTGACCTCTGGAAACACCATATATTTT. Translating gives CASSLGGVTSGNTIYF.

The V call is TRBV4-1, the J call TRBJ2-1; 8 bases are a match to TRBD2. V lost 4 bases to trimming and J lost 8 bases; unmatched junction nucleotides: 10. Germline V gives CDR1 MGHRA, CDR2 YSYEKL. CDR3 length: 15 residues. As DNA, the CDR3 is TGCGCCAGCAGCCCCTCCGGGGGGGCGGGAGATGAGCAGTTCTTC. It yields the protein CASSPSGGAGDEQFF.

This clone is a singleton in its sample. V and J are TRBV29-1 and TRBJ2-1; TRBD2 is a possible D gene (5 bases). V lost 2 bases and J lost 9, with 11 bases in between. The V gene's germline CDR1 is SQVTM and CDR2 ANQGSEA. The CDR3 is 12 residues long. The CDR3 spells CSVEWRQREQFF. Here the CDR3 DNA reads TGCAGCGTTGAATGGAGGCAGCGTGAGCAGTTCTTC.

The chain links TRBV6-5 to TRBJ2-5; D uncertain. Trimming shortened V by 2 bases and J by 5 bases, and 15 bases separated the two germline ends. The CDR3 covers 15 residues. Germline V gene data show CDR1 as MNHEY and CDR2 as SVGAGI. DNA for the CDR3: TGTGCCAGCAGTTACAGTTTAGGGCCTGGGGAGACCCAGTACTTC. Residues: CASSYSLGPGETQYF.

This chain joins TRBV7-6 and TRBJ2-7, with 9 nucleotides matching TRBD1. CDR1 and CDR2 (germline): SGHVS, FNYEAQ. The V gene end was trimmed by 2 bases and the J gene end by 3 bases; junction bases not matched to a gene: 2. The CDR3 runs to 14 residues. DNA for the CDR3: TGTGCCAGCAGCTTATGGGACAGGGACTACGAGCAGTACTTC. Amino acids: CASSLWDRDYEQYF.

V gene TRBV21-1 combines with J gene TRBJ1-1. TRBV21-1 corresponds to a pseudogene. The CDR3 consists of 15 residues. This CDR3 is CASSDHEVEDTEAFF. The CDR3 coding sequence is TGTGCCAGCAGCGACCATGAAGTGGAGGACACTGAAGCTTTCTTT.

CDR3 sequence reads: CAWSQQGGEQYF. The CDR3 nucleotides read TGTGCCTGGAGTCAACAGGGAGGCGAGCAGTACTTC. The rearrangement uses TRBV30 and TRBJ2-7; the D call may be TRBD1 or TRBD2 (6 bases each). V gave up 2 bases and J gave up 6 bases, with 11 bases separating them. Germline assignment: CDR1 GTSNPN and CDR2 SVGIG (reference sequence). This CDR3 region has 12 residues.

The chain employs TRBV19 and TRBJ2-1; 7 bases map to TRBD1. The germline CDR1 and CDR2 sequences are LNHDA and SQIVND (reference sequence). The V and J ends lost 5 bases and 4 bases, in that order; junction bases with no gene match: 20. The CDR3 is 19 residues long. In nucleotides, the CDR3 is TGTGCCAGTAGTTACCCCCGAGACAGGGATCTGTTTTCGTACAATGAGCAGTTCTTC. Translated: CASSYPRDRDLFSYNEQFF.

The chain joins TRBV5-1 to TRBJ2-7, with D unclear. Trimming left V 4 bases short and J 4 bases short, with 12 bases between. CDR1 and CDR2 from the germline V gene are SGHRS and YFSETQ. This CDR3 has 13 residues. Written as DNA, the CDR3 is TGCGCCAGCAGCCCCCGGAGTAATTACGAGCAGTACTTC. Protein product: CASSPRSNYEQYF. The full variable domain, rest sourced from reference TRBV5-1 and TRBJ2-7, is KAGVTQTPRYLIKTRGQQVTLSCSPISGHRSVSWYQQTPGQGLQFLFEYFSETQRNKGNFPGRFSGRQFSNSRSEMNVSTLELGDSALYLCASSPRSNYEQYFGPGTRLTVT.

This clone has a single count. The chain joins TRBV25-1 to TRBJ1-6, with 7 bases fitting TRBD1. The ends lost 6 bases at V and 8 bases at J; junction bases unmatched: 4. The CDR3 extends over 13 amino acids. Germline V gene sequence: CDR1 MGHDK, CDR2 SYGVNS. The CDR3 is CASSPGGDSPLHF. The DNA of the CDR3 is TGTGCCAGCAGCCCAGGGGGAGATTCACCCCTCCACTTT.

This clone was seen a handful of times. The chain couples TRBV19 to TRBJ1-1; TRBD1 matches at 9 bases. Trimming removed 6 bases from V and 6 bases from J; junction bases left unmatched: 8. CDR1 is LNHDA, CDR2 SQIVND, per germline (reference sequence). The CDR3 runs to 14 residues. CDR3 coding DNA: TGTGCCAGTAGGCACCGGGACAGGGTTGCTGAAGCTTTCTTT. Translation: CASRHRDRVAEAFF.

The chain employs TRBV28 and TRBJ2-5; TRBD1 is a possible D gene (6 bases). Germline CDR1 is MDHEN and CDR2 is SYDVKM. The CDR3 contains 16 residues. V was pared by 5 bases and J by 5 bases, with 21 bases between. CDR3 loop: CASSPRELQGWETQYF. In nucleotides, the CDR3 is TGTGCCAGCAGTCCCCGCGAGCTGCAGGGGTGGGAGACCCAGTACTTC.

The chain uses TRBV28 and TRBJ2-1, with 7 bases lining up with TRBD2. The junction had 14 bases not matched to a gene; V was cut back by 3 bases and J by 6 bases. Germline assignment: CDR1 MDHEN and CDR2 SYDVKM. This CDR3 contains 17 residues. The CDR3 coding sequence is TGTGCCAGCAGTTTTCGTGGCGGGAGACCCGTGGCCAATGAGCAGTTCTTC. Encoded protein: CASSFRGGRPVANEQFF.

The chain couples TRBV4-1 to TRBJ2-7, with D tentatively TRBD1 or TRBD2 (5 bases each). Trimming pared 1 base from V and 3 bases from J, leaving 19 bases between. Germline CDR1 reads MGHRA; CDR2 reads YSYEKL. This CDR3 contains 17 residues. CDR3: CASSQGIPGQISYEQYF. The CDR3 DNA is TGCGCCAGCAGCCAAGGGATTCCGGGGCAGATAAGCTACGAGCAGTACTTC.

The V and J genes are TRBV7-9 and TRBJ2-2, with TRBD2 matching over 10 bases. CDR3 length: 18 residues. Unmatched junction bases numbered 16, after V lost 5 bases and J lost 7 bases. CDR1 and CDR2 from the germline V gene are SEHNR and FQNEAQ (reference sequence). CDR3: CASSGYSGRAGNNGELFF. The DNA for the CDR3 is TGTGCCAGCAGCGGTTACAGCGGGAGGGCCGGCAATAACGGGGAGCTGTTTTTT.

V gene TRBV6-1 combines with J gene TRBJ2-7; D gene uncertain. CDR1 is MNHNS, CDR2 SASEGT, per germline. Trimming left V 2 bases short and J 5 bases short, with 13 bases between. The length of the CDR3 is 14 residues. The DNA of the CDR3 is TGTGCCAGCAGTGAATGGCAAGGTGGCGACGAGCAGTACTTC. As protein: CASSEWQGGDEQYF.

This rearrangement joins TRBV7-8 to TRBJ2-2; TRBD1 aligns across 8 bases. The CDR3 has 17 residues. Germline-derived CDR1 and CDR2 are SGHVS and FQNEAQ. The V gene end was trimmed by 0 bases and the J gene end by 0 bases; junction bases not matched to a gene: 3. CDR3 bases: TGTGCCAGCAGCTTAGCAGGACAGGGCACGAACACCGGGGAGCTGTTTTTT. Protein: CASSLAGQGTNTGELFF. The full variable domain, in which reference TRBV7-8 and TRBJ2-2 provide the parts outside the CDR3, is GAGVSQSPRYKVAKRGQDVALRCDPISGHVSLFWYQQALGQGPEFLTYFQNEAQLDKSGLPSDRFFAERPEGSVSTLKIQRTQQEDSAVYLCASSLAGQGTNTGELFFGEGSRLTVL.

The chain uses TRBV2 and TRBJ2-3, with TRBD1 identical over 12 bases. Germline V CDR1 and CDR2: SNHLY, FYNNEI. The ends lost 3 bases at V and 1 base at J; junction bases unmatched: 8. The CDR3 runs to 18 residues. The CDR3 sequence is CASSDWDRGLTGTDTQYF. CDR3 sequence (DNA): TGTGCCAGCAGTGACTGGGACAGGGGGCTGACAGGCACAGATACGCAGTATTTT.